Listed below are T cell receptor beta chains from one sample, sequenced in a study of shared clonotypes between healthy human individuals. Here immunoSEQ multiplex PCR was the method, and the copy in TCRdb shows in-frame clones only, minus some. The sample shows 170,000 or so clones, around 63% of them seen only once. Material: memory CD4+ T cells sorted from blood. These receptors originate from a man aged 30 to 39 in good health. Each CDR3 is given with its conserved first and last residue. Some rows have no size entry. The others give once, few or many, or a class for an expanded clone.

size	V	J	CDR3
many	TRBV5-1	TRBJ2-1	CASSLDQGLSGSEQFF
few	TRBV7-8	TRBJ2-7	CASSLRGGTYEQYF
once	TRBV10-3	TRBJ2-7	CAISPLGGTEQYF
NA	TRBV7-2	TRBJ2-5	CASSRTSGSGTQYF
NA	TRBV7-3	TRBJ2-1	CASSLRRSYNEQFF
once	TRBV23-1	TRBJ2-1	CASSQHRSRAAKEQFF
NA	TRBV6-6	TRBJ1-1	CASSRQGGTEAFF
few	TRBV6-1	TRBJ2-7	CASSAYPGQGLDEQYF
NA	TRBV11-2	TRBJ1-2	CASSPAGGYGYTF
once	TRBV5-4	TRBJ2-6	CASSPLTSPGANVLTF
NA	TRBV2	TRBJ2-5	CASREGSRETQYF
NA	TRBV11-2	TRBJ2-1	CARSGNWEQFF
NA	TRBV11-2	TRBJ2-7	CASSAGRAYEQYF
few	TRBV6-5	TRBJ1-5	CASSYAANQPQHF
NA	TRBV5-1	TRBJ2-1	CASSARQGTYNEQFF
NA	TRBV14	TRBJ2-2	CASSRLGPGELFF
NA	TRBV5-5	TRBJ2-5	CASSSLAGGETQYF
NA	TRBV6-1	TRBJ2-7	CASTLGLAGYEQYF
NA	TRBV27	TRBJ1-5	CASSTQGQARQPQHF
NA	TRBV19	TRBJ1-2	CASTGDPNYGYTF
few	TRBV19	TRBJ1-2	CALGDSYYGYTF
NA	TRBV19	TRBJ2-3	CASSMGRGADTQYF
NA	TRBV25-1	TRBJ1-1	CASRLGGLVTEAFF
few	TRBV18	TRBJ2-3	CASSLSHLGTGYTDTQYF
once	TRBV7-8	TRBJ2-5	CASSSQGTGGEETQYF
NA	TRBV5-1	TRBJ1-4	CASSLTGSNEKLFF
NA	TRBV28	TRBJ2-7	CASSPAGTSGRRYF
NA	TRBV9	TRBJ2-1	CASSVGPGGTRYYNEQFF
few	TRBV6-6	TRBJ2-1	CASSPQGGNEQFF
NA	TRBV7-2	TRBJ2-1	CASSLVTGGYNEQFF
NA	TRBV18	TRBJ2-3	CASSPPQPSTDTQYF
few	TRBV6-1	TRBJ2-7	CASSASSGKTYEQYF
NA	TRBV7-2	TRBJ1-1	CASSFGGDRTEAFF
NA	TRBV4-3	TRBJ2-7	CASSVTRGYEQYF
NA	TRBV2	TRBJ1-1	CASTSQAEAFF
NA	TRBV20-1	TRBJ2-7	CSASTYEQYF
few	TRBV19	TRBJ2-7	CASKKGQGRISYEQYF
NA	TRBV5-4	TRBJ2-1	CASSTDSSGNEQFF
once	TRBV5-5	TRBJ2-1	CASSSGQGYNEQFF
few	TRBV29-1	TRBJ1-4	CSVGENLREKLFF
NA	TRBV28	TRBJ1-2	CASSLTGGARGYTF
NA	TRBV11-3	TRBJ2-7	CASSLGASYEQYF
NA	TRBV6-4	TRBJ2-1	CASSESPYNEQFF
NA	TRBV11-2	TRBJ2-7	CASSLVSGSSYEQYF
many	TRBV27	TRBJ2-1	CASSPGTSGRNEQFF
NA	TRBV29-1	TRBJ2-3	CSVGRFMSTDTQYF
NA	TRBV5-4	TRBJ2-1	CASSRAGTINEQFF
NA	TRBV9	TRBJ1-1	CASSVGMGYMNTEAFF
NA	TRBV6-1	TRBJ1-2	CASSPITQGYGYTF